This T cell receptor (beta chain) was identified during a study of patients and donors after allogeneic stem cell transplantation. Germline CDR1 SQVTM, CDR2 ANQGSEA. This CDR3 is 12 amino acids long. The germline V and J ends were trimmed by 2 bases and 5 bases, with 9 bases remaining between them. Each CDR3 protein is one row after TCRdb ran MiXCR on the RT-PCR reads. The data show about a million distinct CDR3 sequences, roughly 18% seen once. This clonotype was seen more than once but under ten times. Material: blood, either unsorted or a sorted T cell fraction (not recorded which). This TCR was recovered from a human donor who was either an allogeneic HSCT recipient or a stem cell or donor lymphocyte infusion donor (not recorded which). It is not recorded whose cells these are; they may come from a transplant donor. The genes are TRBV29-1 and TRBJ1-1; D is unresolved. CDR3 sequence reads: CSVEPGKTEAFF. CDR3 in DNA: TGCAGCGTTGAACCGGGGAAGACTGAAGCTTTCTTT. The whole variable domain, filled in from reference TRBV29-1 and TRBJ1-1, reads SAVISQKPSRDICQRGTSLTIQCQVDSQVTMMFWYRQQPGQSLTLIATANQGSEATYESGFVIDKFPISRPNLTFSTLTVSNMSPEDSSIYLCSVEPGKTEAFFGQGTRLTVV.